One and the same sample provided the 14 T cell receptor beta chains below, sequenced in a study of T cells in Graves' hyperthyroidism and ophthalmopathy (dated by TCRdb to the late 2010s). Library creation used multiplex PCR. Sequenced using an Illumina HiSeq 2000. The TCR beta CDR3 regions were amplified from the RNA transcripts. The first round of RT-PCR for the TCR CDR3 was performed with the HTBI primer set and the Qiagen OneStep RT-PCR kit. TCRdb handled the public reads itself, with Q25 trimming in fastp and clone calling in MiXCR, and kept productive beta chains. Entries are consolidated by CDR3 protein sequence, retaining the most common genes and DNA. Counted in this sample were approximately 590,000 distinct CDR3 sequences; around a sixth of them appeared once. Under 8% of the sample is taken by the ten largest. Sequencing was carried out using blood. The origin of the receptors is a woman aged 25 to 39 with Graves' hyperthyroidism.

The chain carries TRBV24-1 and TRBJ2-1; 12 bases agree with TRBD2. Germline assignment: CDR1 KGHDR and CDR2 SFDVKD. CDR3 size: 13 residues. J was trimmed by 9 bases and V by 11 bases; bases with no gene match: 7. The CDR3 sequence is CAISSGRVSEQFF. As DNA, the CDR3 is TGTGCCATATCTAGCGGGAGGGTCAGTGAGCAGTTCTTC.

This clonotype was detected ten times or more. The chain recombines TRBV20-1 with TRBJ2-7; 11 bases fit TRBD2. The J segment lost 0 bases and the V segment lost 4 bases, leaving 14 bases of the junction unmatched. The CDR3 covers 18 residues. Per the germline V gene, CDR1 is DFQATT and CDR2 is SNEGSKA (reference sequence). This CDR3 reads CSATTGTSGSRSSYEQYF. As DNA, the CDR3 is TGCAGTGCTACCACCGGGACTAGCGGTTCCCGGAGCTCCTACGAGCAGTACTTC.

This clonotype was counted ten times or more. CDR3 region: CASSTGHNQPQHF. The CDR3 coding sequence is TGTGCCAGCTCAACGGGCCATAATCAGCCCCAGCATTTT. This chain joins TRBV18 and TRBJ1-5; no definite D call. The CDR3 consists of 13 residues. In germline, CDR1 is KGHSH, CDR2 LQKENI. The V and J ends lost 5 bases and 4 bases respectively, with 9 bases between them.

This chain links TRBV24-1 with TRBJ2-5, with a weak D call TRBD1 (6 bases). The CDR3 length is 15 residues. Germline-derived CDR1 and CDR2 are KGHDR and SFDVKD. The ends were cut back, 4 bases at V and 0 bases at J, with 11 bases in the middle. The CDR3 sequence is CATSDTYRDQETQYF. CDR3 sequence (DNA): TGTGCCACCAGTGACACCTACAGGGACCAAGAGACCCAGTACTTC.

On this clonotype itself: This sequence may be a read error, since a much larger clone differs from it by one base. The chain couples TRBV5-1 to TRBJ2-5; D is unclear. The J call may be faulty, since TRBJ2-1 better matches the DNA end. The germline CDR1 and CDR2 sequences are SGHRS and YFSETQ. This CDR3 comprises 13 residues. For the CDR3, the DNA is TGCGCCAGCAGCTTTCTGGCAGAAACCGGCCAGTTCTTC. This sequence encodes CASSFLAETGQFF.

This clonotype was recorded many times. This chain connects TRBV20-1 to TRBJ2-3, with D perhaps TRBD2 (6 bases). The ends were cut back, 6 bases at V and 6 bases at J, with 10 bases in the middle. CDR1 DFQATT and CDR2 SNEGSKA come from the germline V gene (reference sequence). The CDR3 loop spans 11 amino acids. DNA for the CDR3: TGCAGTGCATCCGGGACTGATACGCAGTATTTT. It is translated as CSASGTDTQYF.

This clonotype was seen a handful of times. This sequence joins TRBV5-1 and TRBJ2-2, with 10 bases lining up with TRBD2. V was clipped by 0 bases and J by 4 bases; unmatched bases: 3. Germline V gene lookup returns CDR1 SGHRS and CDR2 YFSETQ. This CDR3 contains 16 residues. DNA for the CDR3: TGCGCCAGCAGCTTGGCCCCTAGCGGGAGCACCGGGGAGCTGTTTTTT. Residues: CASSLAPSGSTGELFF. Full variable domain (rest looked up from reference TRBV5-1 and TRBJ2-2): KAGVTQTPRYLIKTRGQQVTLSCSPISGHRSVSWYQQTPGQGLQFLFEYFSETQRNKGNFPGRFSGRQFSNSRSEMNVSTLELGDSALYLCASSLAPSGSTGELFFGEGSRLTVL.

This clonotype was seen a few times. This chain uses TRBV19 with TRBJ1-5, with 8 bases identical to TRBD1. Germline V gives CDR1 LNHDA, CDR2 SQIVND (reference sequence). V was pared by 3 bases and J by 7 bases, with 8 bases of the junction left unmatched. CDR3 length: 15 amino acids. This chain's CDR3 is CASSIDQGASQPQHF. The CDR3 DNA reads TGTGCCAGTAGTATTGATCAGGGGGCATCGCAGCCCCAGCATTTT.

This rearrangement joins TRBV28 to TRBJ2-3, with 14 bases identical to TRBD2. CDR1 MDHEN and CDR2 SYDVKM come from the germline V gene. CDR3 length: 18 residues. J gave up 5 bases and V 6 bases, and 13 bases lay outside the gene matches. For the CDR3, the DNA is TGTGCCAGCAGCTCTCAAGTCCCGGGACTAGCGGGAGAAGATACGCAGTATTTT. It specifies CASSSQVPGLAGEDTQYF.

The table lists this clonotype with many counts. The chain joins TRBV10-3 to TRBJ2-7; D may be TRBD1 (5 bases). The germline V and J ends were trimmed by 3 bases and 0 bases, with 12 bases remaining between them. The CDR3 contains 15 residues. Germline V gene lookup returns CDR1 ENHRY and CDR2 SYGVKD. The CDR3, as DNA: TGTGCCATCAGTGACCGCAGGGAAAGCTCCTACGAGCAGTACTTC. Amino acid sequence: CAISDRRESSYEQYF.

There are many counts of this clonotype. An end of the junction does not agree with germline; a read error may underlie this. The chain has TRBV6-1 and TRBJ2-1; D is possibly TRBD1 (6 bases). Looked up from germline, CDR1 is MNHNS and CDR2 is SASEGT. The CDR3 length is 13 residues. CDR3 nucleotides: TGTGCCAGCCGTGAGGACAGCCACAATGAGCAGTTCTTC. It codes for CASREDSHNEQFF.

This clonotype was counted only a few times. The CDR3 DNA reads as TGTGCCAGCAGGGACAGCGTGGCCTATGGCTACACCTTC. Amino acid sequence: CASRDSVAYGYTF. The chain combines TRBV6-1 with TRBJ1-2, with D possibly TRBD1 on 6 matching bases. The CDR3 runs 13 residues. Germline CDR1 and CDR2: MNHNS and SASEGT. Trimming took off 6 bases at V and 4 bases at J, with 12 bases between the two ends.

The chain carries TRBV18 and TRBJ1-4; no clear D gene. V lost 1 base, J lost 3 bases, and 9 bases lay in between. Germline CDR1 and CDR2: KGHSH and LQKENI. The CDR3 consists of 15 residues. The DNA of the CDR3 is TGTGCCAGCTCACCACGGTCGGGGTCTAATGAAAAACTGTTTTTT. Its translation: CASSPRSGSNEKLFF. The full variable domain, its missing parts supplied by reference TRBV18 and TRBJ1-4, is NAGVMQNPRHLVRRRGQEARLRCSPMKGHSHVYWYRQLPEEGLKFMVYLQKENIIDESGMPKERFSAEFPKEGPSILRIQQVVRGDSAAYFCASSPRSGSNEKLFFGSGTQLSVL.

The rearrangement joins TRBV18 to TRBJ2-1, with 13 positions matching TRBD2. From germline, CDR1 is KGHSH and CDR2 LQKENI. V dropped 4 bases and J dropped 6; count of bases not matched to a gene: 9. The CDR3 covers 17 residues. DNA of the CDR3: TGTGCCAGCTCACAATCCATGGGACTAGCGGGAATCAATGAGCAGTTCTTC. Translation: CASSQSMGLAGINEQFF.